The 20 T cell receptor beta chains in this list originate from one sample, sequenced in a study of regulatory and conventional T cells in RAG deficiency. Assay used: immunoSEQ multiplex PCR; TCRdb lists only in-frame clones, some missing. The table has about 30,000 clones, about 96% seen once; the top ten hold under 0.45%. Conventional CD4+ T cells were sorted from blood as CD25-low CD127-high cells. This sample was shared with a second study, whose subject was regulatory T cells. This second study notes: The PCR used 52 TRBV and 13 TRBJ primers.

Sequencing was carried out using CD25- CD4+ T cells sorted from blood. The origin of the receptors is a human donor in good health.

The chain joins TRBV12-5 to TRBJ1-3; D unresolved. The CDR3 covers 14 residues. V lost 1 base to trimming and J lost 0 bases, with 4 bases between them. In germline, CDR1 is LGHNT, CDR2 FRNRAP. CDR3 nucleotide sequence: TGTGCTAGTGGTTTGGCGGGCTCTGGAAACACCATATATTTT. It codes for CASGLAGSGNTIYF. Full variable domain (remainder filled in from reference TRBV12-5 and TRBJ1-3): DARVTQTPRHKVTEMGQEVTMRCQPILGHNTVFWYRQTMMQGLELLAYFRNRAPLDDSGMPKDRFSAEMPDATLATLKIQPSEPRDSAVYFCASGLAGSGNTIYFGEGSWLTVV.

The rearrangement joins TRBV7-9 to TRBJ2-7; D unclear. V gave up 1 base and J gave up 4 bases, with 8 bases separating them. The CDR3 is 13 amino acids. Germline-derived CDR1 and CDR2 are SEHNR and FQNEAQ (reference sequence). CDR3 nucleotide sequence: TGTGCCAGCAGCTTAGTAGCTAGTTACGAGCAGTACTTC. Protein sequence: CASSLVASYEQYF.

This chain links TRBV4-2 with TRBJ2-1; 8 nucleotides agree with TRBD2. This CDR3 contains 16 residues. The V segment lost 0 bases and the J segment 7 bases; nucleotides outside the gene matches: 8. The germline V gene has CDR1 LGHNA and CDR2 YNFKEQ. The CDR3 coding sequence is TGTGCCAGCAGCCAAGATAGGACGGGAGGGAGGAATGAGCAGTTCTTC. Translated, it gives CASSQDRTGGRNEQFF.

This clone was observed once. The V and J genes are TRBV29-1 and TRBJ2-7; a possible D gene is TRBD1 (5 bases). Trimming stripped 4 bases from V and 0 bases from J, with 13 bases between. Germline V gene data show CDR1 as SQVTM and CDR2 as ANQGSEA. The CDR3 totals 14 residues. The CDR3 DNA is TGCAGCGTTGCTAGGTCGACAGTCTCCTACGAGCAGTACTTC. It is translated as CSVARSTVSYEQYF.

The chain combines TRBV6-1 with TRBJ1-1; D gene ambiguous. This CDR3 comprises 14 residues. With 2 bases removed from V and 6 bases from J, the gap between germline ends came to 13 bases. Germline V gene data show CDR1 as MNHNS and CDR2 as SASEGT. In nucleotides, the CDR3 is TGTGCCAGCAGTGAACATTTTCAGTTATCTGAAGCTTTCTTT. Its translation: CASSEHFQLSEAFF.

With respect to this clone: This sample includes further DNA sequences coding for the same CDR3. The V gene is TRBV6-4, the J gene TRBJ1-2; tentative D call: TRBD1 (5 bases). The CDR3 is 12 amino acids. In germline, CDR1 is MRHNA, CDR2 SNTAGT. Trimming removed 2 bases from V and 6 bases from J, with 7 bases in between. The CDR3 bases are TGTGCCAGCAGTGACACCAGGGATGGCTACACCTTC. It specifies CASSDTRDGYTF.

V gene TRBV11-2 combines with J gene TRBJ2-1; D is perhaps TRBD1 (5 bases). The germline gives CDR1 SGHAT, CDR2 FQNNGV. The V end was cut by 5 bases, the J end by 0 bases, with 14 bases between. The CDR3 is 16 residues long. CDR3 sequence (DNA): TGTGCCAGCAGCGTGACAGTTGTCAGCTCCTACAATGAGCAGTTCTTC. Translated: CASSVTVVSSYNEQFF.

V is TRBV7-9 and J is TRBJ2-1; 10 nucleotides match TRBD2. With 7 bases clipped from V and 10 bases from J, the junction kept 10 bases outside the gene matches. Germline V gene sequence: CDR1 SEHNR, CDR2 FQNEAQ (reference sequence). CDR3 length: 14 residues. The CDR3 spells CASNPTSGIGEQFF. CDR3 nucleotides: TGTGCCAGCAACCCCACTAGCGGGATCGGCGAGCAGTTCTTC. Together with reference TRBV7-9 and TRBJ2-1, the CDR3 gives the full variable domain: DTGVSQNPRHKITKRGQNVTFRCDPISEHNRLYWYRQTLGQGPEFLTYFQNEAQLEKSRLLSDRFSAERPKGSFSTLEIQRTEQGDSAMYLCASNPTSGIGEQFFGPGTRLTVL.

CDR3 residues: CASRKAGRGDSPLHF. CDR3 in DNA: TGTGCCAGCAGGAAAGCGGGCCGGGGGGATTCACCCCTCCACTTT. The rearrangement links TRBV7-8 to TRBJ1-6; D possibly corresponds to TRBD1 (5 bases). The CDR3 consists of 15 residues. Germline lookup yields CDR1 SGHVS and CDR2 FQNEAQ. The V and J ends lost 6 bases and 8 bases respectively, with 17 bases between them.

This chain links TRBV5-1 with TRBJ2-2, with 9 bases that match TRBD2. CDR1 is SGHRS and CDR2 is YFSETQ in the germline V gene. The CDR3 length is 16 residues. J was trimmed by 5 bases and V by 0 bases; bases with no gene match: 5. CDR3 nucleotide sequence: TGCGCCAGCAGCTTGGTGGCGGGAGGGCCGACCGGGGAGCTGTTTTTT. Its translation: CASSLVAGGPTGELFF.

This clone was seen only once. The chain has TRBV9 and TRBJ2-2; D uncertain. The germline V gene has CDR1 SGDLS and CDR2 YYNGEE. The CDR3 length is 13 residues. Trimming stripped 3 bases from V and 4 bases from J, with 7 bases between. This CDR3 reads CASSATGTGELFF. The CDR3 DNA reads TGTGCCAGCAGCGCGACGGGCACCGGGGAGCTGTTTTTT.

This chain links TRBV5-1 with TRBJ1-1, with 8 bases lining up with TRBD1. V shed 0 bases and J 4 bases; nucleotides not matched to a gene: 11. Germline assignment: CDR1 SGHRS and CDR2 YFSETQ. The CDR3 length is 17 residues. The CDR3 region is CASSLAAGGAWVTEAFF. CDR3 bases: TGCGCCAGCAGCTTGGCGGCAGGGGGCGCGTGGGTCACTGAAGCTTTCTTT.

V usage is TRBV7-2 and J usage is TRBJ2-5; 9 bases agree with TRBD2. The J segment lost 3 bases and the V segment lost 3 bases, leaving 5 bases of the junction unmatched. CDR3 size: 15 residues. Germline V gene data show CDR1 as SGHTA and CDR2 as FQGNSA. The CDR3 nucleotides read TGTGCCAGCAGCTTCAAGACTAGCGGAAAAGAGACCCAGTACTTC. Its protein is CASSFKTSGKETQYF.

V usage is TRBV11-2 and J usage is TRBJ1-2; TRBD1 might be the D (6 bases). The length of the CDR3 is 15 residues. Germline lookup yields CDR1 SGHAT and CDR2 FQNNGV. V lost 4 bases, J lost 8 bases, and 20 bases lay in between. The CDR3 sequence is CASSSIRRGALGYTF. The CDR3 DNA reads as TGTGCCAGCAGCTCAATCCGGCGGGGGGCACTGGGCTACACCTTC.

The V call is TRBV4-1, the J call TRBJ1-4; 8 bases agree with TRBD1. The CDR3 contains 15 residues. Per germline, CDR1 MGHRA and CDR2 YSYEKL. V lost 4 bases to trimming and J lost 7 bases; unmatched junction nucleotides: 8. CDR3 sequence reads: CASSLLTGAAEKLFF. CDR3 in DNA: TGCGCCAGCAGCCTGTTGACAGGGGCAGCTGAAAAACTGTTTTTT.

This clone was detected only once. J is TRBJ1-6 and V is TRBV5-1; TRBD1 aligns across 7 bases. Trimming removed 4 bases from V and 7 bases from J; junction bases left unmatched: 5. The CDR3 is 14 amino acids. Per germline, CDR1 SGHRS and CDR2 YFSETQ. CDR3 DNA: TGCGCCAGCAGCCCACAGGGGACCAATTCACCCCTCCACTTT. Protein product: CASSPQGTNSPLHF.

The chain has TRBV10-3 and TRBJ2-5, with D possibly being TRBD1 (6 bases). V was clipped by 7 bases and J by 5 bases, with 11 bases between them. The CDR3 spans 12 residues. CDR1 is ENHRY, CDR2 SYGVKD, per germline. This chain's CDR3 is CAIMGHGETQYF. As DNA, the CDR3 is TGTGCCATCATGGGACATGGGGAGACCCAGTACTTC.

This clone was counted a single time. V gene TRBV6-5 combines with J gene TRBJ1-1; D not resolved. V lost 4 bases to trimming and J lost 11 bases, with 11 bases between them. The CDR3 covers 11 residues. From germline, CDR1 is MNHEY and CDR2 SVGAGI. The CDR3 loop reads CASSSAREAFF. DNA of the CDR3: TGTGCCAGCAGTTCCGCACGTGAGGCTTTCTTT.

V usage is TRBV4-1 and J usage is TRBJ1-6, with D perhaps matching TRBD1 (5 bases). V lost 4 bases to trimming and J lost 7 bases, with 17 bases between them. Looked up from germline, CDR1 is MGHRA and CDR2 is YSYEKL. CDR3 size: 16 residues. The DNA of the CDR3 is TGCGCCAGCAGCCCCAGTGGGGGGGGAACCAATTCACCCCTCCACTTT. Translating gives CASSPSGGGTNSPLHF.

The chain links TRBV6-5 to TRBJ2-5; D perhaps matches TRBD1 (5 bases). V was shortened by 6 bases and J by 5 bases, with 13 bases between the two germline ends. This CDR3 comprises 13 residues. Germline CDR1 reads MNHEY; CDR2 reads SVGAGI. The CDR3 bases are TGTGCCAGCAGCCGGACACCTCGGGAGACCCAGTACTTC. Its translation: CASSRTPRETQYF.